This record looks at one T cell receptor (beta chain) sequence and its context. Sequencing used immunoSEQ multiplex PCR; TCRdb keeps in-frame clones, though not all of them. This table has approximately 110,000 clones, 67% appearing once. This record belongs to a study of shared clonotypes between healthy human individuals. The sequence was obtained from a woman in her 30s in good health. The material sequenced was memory CD8+ T cells sorted from blood. Subset noted: CD45RO+ cells pooled with CCR7-negative TemRA cells.

The CDR3 bases are TGTGCCAGCAGCTTAGCGTCCAGCTACGAGCAGTACTTC. This encodes CASSLASSYEQYF. V and J are TRBV7-9 and TRBJ2-7; D is ambiguous. V lost 0 bases and J 3 bases, leaving 6 bases between the germline ends. Germline V CDR1 and CDR2: SEHNR, FQNEAQ (reference sequence). The CDR3 is 13 residues long. Complete variable domain (other parts from reference TRBV7-9 and TRBJ2-7): DTGVSQNPRHKITKRGQNVTFRCDPISEHNRLYWYRQTLGQGPEFLTYFQNEAQLEKSRLLSDRFSAERPKGSFSTLEIQRTEQGDSAMYLCASSLASSYEQYFGPGTRLTVT.